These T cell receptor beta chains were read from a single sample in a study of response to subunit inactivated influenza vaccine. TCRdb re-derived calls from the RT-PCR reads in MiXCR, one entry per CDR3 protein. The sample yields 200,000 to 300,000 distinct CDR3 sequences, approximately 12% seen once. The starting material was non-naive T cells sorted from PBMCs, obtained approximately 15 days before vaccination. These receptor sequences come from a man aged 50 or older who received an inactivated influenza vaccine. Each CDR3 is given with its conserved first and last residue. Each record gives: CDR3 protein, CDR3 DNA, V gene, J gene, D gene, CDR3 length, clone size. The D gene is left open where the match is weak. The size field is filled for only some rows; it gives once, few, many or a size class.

cdr3_aa: CASSQVQTQYF
cdr3_nt: TGTGCCAGCAGCCAAGTTCAAACCCAGTACTTC
v_call: TRBV14
j_call: TRBJ2-5
d_call: .
cdr3_length: 11
clone_size: few

cdr3_aa: CASSLDGGAYNEQFF
cdr3_nt: TGTGCCAGCAGTTTAGACGGGGGGGCTTACAATGAGCAGTTCTTC
v_call: TRBV12-3/TRBV12-4
j_call: TRBJ2-1
d_call: TRBD2
cdr3_length: 15
clone_size: many

cdr3_aa: CASRSSLAGGGDTQYF
cdr3_nt: TGTGCCAGCAGATCCTCGCTAGCGGGGGGAGGGGATACGCAGTATTTT
v_call: TRBV28
j_call: TRBJ2-3
d_call: TRBD2
cdr3_length: 16
clone_size: .

cdr3_aa: CSARVAGEAGELFF
cdr3_nt: TGCAGTGCTAGAGTTGCAGGGGAGGCCGGGGAGCTGTTTTTT
v_call: TRBV20-1
j_call: TRBJ2-2
d_call: .
cdr3_length: 14
clone_size: .

cdr3_aa: CASSEVFWAGANVLTF
cdr3_nt: TGTGCCAGCAGTGAAGTTTTTTGGGCTGGGGCCAACGTCCTGACTTTC
v_call: TRBV6-1
j_call: TRBJ2-6
d_call: .
cdr3_length: 16
clone_size: many

cdr3_aa: CSARADSQETQYF
cdr3_nt: TGCAGTGCTAGAGCGGACAGCCAAGAGACCCAGTACTTC
v_call: TRBV20-1
j_call: TRBJ2-5
d_call: .
cdr3_length: 13
clone_size: .

cdr3_aa: CSASARGTSGYNEQFF
cdr3_nt: TGCAGTGCTAGCGCTCGGGGGACTAGCGGGTACAATGAGCAGTTCTTC
v_call: TRBV20-1
j_call: TRBJ2-1
d_call: TRBD2
cdr3_length: 16
clone_size: .

cdr3_aa: CSAFWILAGVYDGTQYF
cdr3_nt: TGCAGTGCCTTCTGGATACTAGCGGGAGTTTATGACGGGACCCAGTACTTC
v_call: TRBV20-1
j_call: TRBJ2-5
d_call: TRBD2
cdr3_length: 17
clone_size: many

cdr3_aa: CASSTGHSNEQFF
cdr3_nt: TGTGCCAGCAGTACGGGACATTCCAATGAGCAGTTCTTC
v_call: TRBV12-3/TRBV12-4
j_call: TRBJ2-1
d_call: .
cdr3_length: 13
clone_size: .

cdr3_aa: CASSLGEREKLFF
cdr3_nt: TGTGCCAGCAGCTTAGGGGAAAGGGAAAAACTGTTTTTT
v_call: TRBV11-2
j_call: TRBJ1-4
d_call: .
cdr3_length: 13
clone_size: many

cdr3_aa: CASSYSPGTRSYNEQFF
cdr3_nt: TGTGCCAGCAGTTACTCTCCCGGGACTAGGTCCTACAATGAGCAGTTCTTC
v_call: TRBV6-5
j_call: TRBJ2-1
d_call: TRBD2
cdr3_length: 17
clone_size: many

cdr3_aa: CSVASSYEQYF
cdr3_nt: TGCAGCGTTGCATCCAGCTACGAGCAGTACTTC
v_call: TRBV29-1
j_call: TRBJ2-7
d_call: .
cdr3_length: 11
clone_size: many

cdr3_aa: CSARGGLHF
cdr3_nt: TGCAGTGCTAGGGGGGGCCTACATTTC
v_call: TRBV20-1
j_call: TRBJ1-2
d_call: .
cdr3_length: 9
clone_size: many

cdr3_aa: CASRGLAGGPQGEQFF
cdr3_nt: TGCGCCAGCAGAGGACTAGCGGGAGGGCCCCAGGGTGAGCAGTTCTTC
v_call: TRBV10-2
j_call: TRBJ2-1
d_call: TRBD2
cdr3_length: 16
clone_size: few